This is a list of T cell receptor beta chains from one sample in a study of STAT5B mutations in CD4+ large granular lymphocyte leukemia. Produced via immunoSEQ multiplex PCR; TCRdb's table is partial and in-frame only. The table includes about 40,000 clones, roughly 83% detected once. Material: CD4+ T cells from blood buffy coats. Every receptor here comes from a human donor in good health. Each CDR3 is given with its conserved first and last residue. The order of the fields is V gene, J gene, clone size, D gene, CDR3 protein, CDR3 DNA. A D gene is named only where the DNA matches it firmly. Clone size appears in some rows only: once, few, many, or a class for an expanded clone.

TRBV30	TRBJ2-3	NA	NA	CAWSGLSTDTQYF	TGTGCCTGGAGCGGACTCAGTACAGATACGCAGTATTTT
TRBV28	TRBJ1-2	NA	TRBD1	CASSSDRGLGYTF	TGTGCCAGCAGTTCCGACAGGGGGCTTGGCTACACCTTC
TRBV30	TRBJ1-5	few	TRBD1	CAWSRQGNQPQHF	TGTGCCTGGAGTCGACAGGGAAATCAGCCCCAGCATTTT
TRBV5-1	TRBJ1-2	NA	NA	CASSLDPGKIGYTF	TGCGCCAGCAGCTTGGATCCGGGGAAGATAGGCTACACCTTC
TRBV5-1	TRBJ2-7	NA	NA	CASSPGTDAYEQYF	TGCGCCAGCAGCCCAGGGACCGACGCCTACGAGCAGTACTTC
TRBV5-1	TRBJ1-1	NA	NA	CASSGGDSLNTEAFF	TGCGCCAGCAGCGGAGGGGACTCCTTGAACACTGAAGCTTTCTTT
TRBV7-2	TRBJ2-7	NA	NA	CASSLAAAHGAEQYF	TGTGCCAGCAGCCTCGCCGCGGCTCATGGAGCCGAGCAGTACTTC
TRBV6-5	TRBJ1-2	NA	NA	CASSYPQDLYGYTF	TGTGCCAGCAGTTACCCACAGGATCTCTATGGCTACACCTTC
TRBV4-3	TRBJ2-7	NA	NA	CASSREQGYEQYF	TGCGCCAGCAGCCGCGAACAGGGCTACGAGCAGTACTTC
TRBV9	TRBJ2-1	NA	NA	CASSVGGRVANEQFF	TGTGCCAGCAGCGTAGGGGGCAGGGTCGCGAATGAGCAGTTCTTC
TRBV6-1	TRBJ2-3	NA	NA	CASSREPSTDTQYF	TGTGCCAGCAGTCGGGAGCCTAGCACAGATACGCAGTATTTT
TRBV11-2	TRBJ2-7	NA	NA	CASSLELEQYF	TGTGCCAGCAGCTTAGAGTTAGAGCAGTACTTC
TRBV11-2	TRBJ2-1	NA	TRBD2	CASSSPGLAGGDSYNEQFF	TGTGCCAGCAGCTCGCCGGGACTAGCGGGAGGCGATTCCTACAATGAGCAGTTCTTC
TRBV27	TRBJ2-7	NA	NA	CASSQHGGPFYEQYF	TGTGCCAGCAGTCAACACGGCGGGCCCTTCTACGAGCAGTACTTC
TRBV7-2	TRBJ2-3	NA	NA	CASSLMSTGTSTDTQYF	TGTGCCAGCAGCTTAATGTCTACGGGGACTAGCACAGATACGCAGTATTTT
TRBV5-4	TRBJ1-4	NA	NA	CASSLGADLDEKLFF	TGTGCCAGCAGCTTGGGGGCGGACCTCGATGAAAAACTGTTTTTT
TRBV19	TRBJ2-1	NA	TRBD2	CASSIGLAGGLYNEQFF	TGTGCCAGTAGTATTGGACTAGCGGGAGGCTTGTACAATGAGCAGTTCTTC
TRBV7-6	TRBJ2-2	NA	TRBD2	CASSLGVSREYTGELFF	TGTGCCAGCAGCTTAGGGGTTTCGCGGGAGTACACCGGGGAGCTGTTTTTT
TRBV14	TRBJ1-2	NA	TRBD1	CASSRGQAKAYGYTF	TGTGCCAGCAGCCGGGGACAGGCCAAGGCCTATGGCTACACCTTC
TRBV28	TRBJ1-2	NA	TRBD1	CASSLGTGPLYGYTF	TGTGCCAGCAGTTTGGGGACAGGGCCGCTCTATGGCTACACCTTC
TRBV28	TRBJ1-3	NA	TRBD1	CASSTGAGNTIYF	TGTGCCAGCAGTACAGGGGCTGGAAACACCATATATTTT